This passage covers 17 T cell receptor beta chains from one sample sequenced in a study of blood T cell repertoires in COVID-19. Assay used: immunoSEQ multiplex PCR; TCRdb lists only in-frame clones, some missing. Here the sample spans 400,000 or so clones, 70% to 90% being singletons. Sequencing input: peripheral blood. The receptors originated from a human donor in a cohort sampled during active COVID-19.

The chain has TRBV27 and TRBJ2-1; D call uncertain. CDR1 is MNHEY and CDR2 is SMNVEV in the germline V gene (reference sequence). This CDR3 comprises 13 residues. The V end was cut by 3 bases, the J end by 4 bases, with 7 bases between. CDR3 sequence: CASSFYGYNEQFF. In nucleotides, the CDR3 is TGTGCCAGCAGTTTTTACGGTTACAATGAGCAGTTCTTC.

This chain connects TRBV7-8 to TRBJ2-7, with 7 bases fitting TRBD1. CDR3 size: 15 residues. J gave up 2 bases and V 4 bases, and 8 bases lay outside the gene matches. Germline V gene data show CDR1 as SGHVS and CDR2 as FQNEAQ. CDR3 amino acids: CASSSSAGTAYEQYF. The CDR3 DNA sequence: TGTGCCAGCAGCTCCTCAGCCGGGACAGCCTACGAGCAGTACTTC.

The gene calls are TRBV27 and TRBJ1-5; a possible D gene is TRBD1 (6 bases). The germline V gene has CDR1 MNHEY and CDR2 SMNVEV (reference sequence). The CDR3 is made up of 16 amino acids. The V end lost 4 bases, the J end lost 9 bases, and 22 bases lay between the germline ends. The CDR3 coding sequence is TGTGCCAGCAGTTCCCACAGGGATCCCGCTGTAGGGCCCCAGCATTTT. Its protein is CASSSHRDPAVGPQHF.

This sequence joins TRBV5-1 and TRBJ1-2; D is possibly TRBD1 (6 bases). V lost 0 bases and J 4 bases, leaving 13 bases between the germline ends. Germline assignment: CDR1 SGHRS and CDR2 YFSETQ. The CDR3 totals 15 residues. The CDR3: CASSLERGATYGYTF. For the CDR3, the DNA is TGCGCCAGCAGCTTGGAGCGGGGGGCGACCTATGGCTACACCTTC.

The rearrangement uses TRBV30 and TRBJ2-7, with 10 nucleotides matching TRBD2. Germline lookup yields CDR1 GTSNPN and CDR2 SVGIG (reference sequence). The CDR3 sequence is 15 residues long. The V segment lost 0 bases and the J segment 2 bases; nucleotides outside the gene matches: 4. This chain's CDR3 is CAWSVRTSGAYEQYF. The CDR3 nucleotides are TGTGCCTGGAGTGTAAGGACTAGCGGAGCCTACGAGCAGTACTTC.

The DNA of the CDR3 is TGCGCCAGCAGCCAAGATCCGGGTAATGAAAAACTGTTTTTT. Amino acids: CASSQDPGNEKLFF. The chain has TRBV4-1 and TRBJ1-4; D not resolved. V lost 0 bases and J 4 bases, leaving 6 bases between the germline ends. The CDR3 runs 14 residues. From germline, CDR1 is MGHRA and CDR2 YSYEKL.

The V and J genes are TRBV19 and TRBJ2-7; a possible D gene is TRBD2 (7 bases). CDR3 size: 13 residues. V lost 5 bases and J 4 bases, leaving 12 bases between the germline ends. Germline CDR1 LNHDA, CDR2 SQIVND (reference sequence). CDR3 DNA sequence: TGTGCCAGTAGTGAAGGGGGGGGATACGAGCAGTACTTC. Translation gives CASSEGGGYEQYF.

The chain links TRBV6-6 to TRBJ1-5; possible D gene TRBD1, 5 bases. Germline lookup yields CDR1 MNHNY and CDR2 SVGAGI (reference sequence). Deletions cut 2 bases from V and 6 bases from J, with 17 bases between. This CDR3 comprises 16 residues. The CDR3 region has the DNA TGTGCCAGCAGTTACAGCGAAGGGGCTTTAAGTCAGCCCCAGCATTTT. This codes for CASSYSEGALSQPQHF.

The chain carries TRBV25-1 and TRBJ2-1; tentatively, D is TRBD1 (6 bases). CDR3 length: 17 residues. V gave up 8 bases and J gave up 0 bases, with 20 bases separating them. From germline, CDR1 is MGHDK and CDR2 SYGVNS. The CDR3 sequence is CASLGTPTYHSYNEQFF. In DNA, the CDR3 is TGTGCCAGCTTAGGGACACCGACTTACCACTCCTACAATGAGCAGTTCTTC.

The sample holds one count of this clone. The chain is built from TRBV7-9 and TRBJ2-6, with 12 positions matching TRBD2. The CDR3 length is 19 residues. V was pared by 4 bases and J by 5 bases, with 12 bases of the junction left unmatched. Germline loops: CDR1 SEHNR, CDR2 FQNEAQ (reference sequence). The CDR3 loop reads CASSSLGLAGLPRANVLTF. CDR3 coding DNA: TGTGCCAGCAGCTCGTTGGGACTAGCGGGCCTCCCGCGGGCCAACGTCCTGACTTTC.

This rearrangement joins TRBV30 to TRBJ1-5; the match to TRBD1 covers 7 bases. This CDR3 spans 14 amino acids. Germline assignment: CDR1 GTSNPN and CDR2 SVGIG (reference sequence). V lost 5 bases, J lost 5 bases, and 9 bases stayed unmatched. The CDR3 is CAWVLGQPYQPQHF. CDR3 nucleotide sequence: TGTGCCTGGGTACTGGGACAGCCTTATCAGCCCCAGCATTTT.

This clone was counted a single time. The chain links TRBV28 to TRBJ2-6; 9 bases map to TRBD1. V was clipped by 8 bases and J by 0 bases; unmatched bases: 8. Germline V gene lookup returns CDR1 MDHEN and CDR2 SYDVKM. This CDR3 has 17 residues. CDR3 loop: CASLELGQGSGANVLTF. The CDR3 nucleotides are TGTGCCAGCCTAGAATTGGGACAGGGCTCTGGGGCCAACGTCCTGACTTTC.

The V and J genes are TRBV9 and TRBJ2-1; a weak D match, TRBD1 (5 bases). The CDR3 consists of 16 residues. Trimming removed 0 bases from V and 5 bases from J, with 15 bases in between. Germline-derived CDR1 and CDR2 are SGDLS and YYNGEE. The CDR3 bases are TGTGCCAGCAGCGTAGGAGTGACAGCCACAGACAATGAGCAGTTCTTC. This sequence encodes CASSVGVTATDNEQFF.

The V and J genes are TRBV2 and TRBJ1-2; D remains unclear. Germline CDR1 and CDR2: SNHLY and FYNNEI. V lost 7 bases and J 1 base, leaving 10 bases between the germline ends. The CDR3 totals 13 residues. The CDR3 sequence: CASNSGVNYGYTF. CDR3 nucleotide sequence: TGTGCCAGCAATTCCGGGGTTAACTATGGCTACACCTTC.

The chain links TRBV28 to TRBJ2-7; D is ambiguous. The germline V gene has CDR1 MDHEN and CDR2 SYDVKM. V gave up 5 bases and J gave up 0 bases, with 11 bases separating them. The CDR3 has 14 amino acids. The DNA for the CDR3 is TGTGCCAGCAGTCTCTACCTCGTCTCCTACGAGCAGTACTTC. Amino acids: CASSLYLVSYEQYF.

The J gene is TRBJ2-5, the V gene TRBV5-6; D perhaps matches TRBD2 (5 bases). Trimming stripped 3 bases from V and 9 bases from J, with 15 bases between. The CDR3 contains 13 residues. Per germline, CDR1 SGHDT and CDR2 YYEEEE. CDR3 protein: CASSSGPLGAQYF. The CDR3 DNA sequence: TGTGCCAGCAGCTCCGGACCCCTCGGGGCCCAGTACTTC.

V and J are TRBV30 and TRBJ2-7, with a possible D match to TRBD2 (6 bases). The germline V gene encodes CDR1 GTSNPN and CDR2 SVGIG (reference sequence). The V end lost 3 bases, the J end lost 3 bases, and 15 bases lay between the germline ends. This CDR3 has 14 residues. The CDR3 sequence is CAWSPGGKIYEQYF. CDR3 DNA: TGTGCCTGGAGCCCCGGGGGTAAGATCTACGAGCAGTACTTC.